This is a list of T cell receptor beta chains from one sample in a study of beta chain features in type 1 diabetes. Generated by immunoSEQ multiplex PCR, the TCRdb table keeps only in-frame clones and is missing some. Of 400,000 to 600,000 clones in the sample, over 25% are singletons; the top ten hold around 0.065%. Sequencing was done on a sample of naive CD4+ T cells from blood. These receptors originate from a man aged 18 to 29 in good health. The CDR3 runs from the conserved cysteine through the conserved F or W. Size tells how often a clone was seen (once, few, many) or the class of an expanded clone, and some rows leave it out.

J gene | V gene | clone size | CDR3 protein
TRBJ2-7 | TRBV5-1 | few | CASSVGAGASYEQYF
TRBJ1-2 | TRBV30 | few | CACTSSEAVYGYTF
TRBJ1-3 | TRBV18 | . | CASSPPSGTGGNTIYF
TRBJ2-5 | TRBV5-1 | . | CASSLDRAQETQYF
TRBJ2-1 | TRBV18 | few | CASSPTSGSADEQFF
TRBJ2-7 | TRBV23-1 | . | CASSQNPYDRSSYEQYF
TRBJ2-7 | TRBV11-1 | few | CASSLEVYEQYF
TRBJ2-3 | TRBV2 | . | CASSDAAPYDTQYF
TRBJ2-3 | TRBV5-6 | . | CASSLVTRVGQGTDTQYF
TRBJ1-1 | TRBV2 | . | CASRPGPQEAFF
TRBJ2-7 | TRBV29-1 | . | CSVQDVAYEQYF
TRBJ2-1 | TRBV7-2 | . | CASSARVPGQGNDEQFF
TRBJ2-1 | TRBV9 | . | CASSVGLEQFF
TRBJ1-1 | TRBV15 | . | CATSRGGDSSLEAFF
TRBJ2-5 | TRBV7-2 | few | CASRPYNPGQETQYF
TRBJ2-5 | TRBV29-1 | few | CSVGDIPGTGGGKTQYF
TRBJ2-5 | TRBV4-3 | few | CASSRRTLQETQYF
TRBJ2-3 | TRBV4-1 | . | CASSQDTRFWDTQYF
TRBJ2-1 | TRBV9 | few | CASSVGGRFYNEQFF
TRBJ2-7 | TRBV5-1 | once | CASSLWDRYEQYF
TRBJ2-7 | TRBV9 | . | CASSVGSGITEQYF
TRBJ2-3 | TRBV6-9 | . | CASSPPLRLAGDTDTQYF
TRBJ2-3 | TRBV6-5 | . | CATSDGATDTQYF
TRBJ2-1 | TRBV4-2 | few | CASSQERAGNEQFF
TRBJ2-7 | TRBV7-9 | . | CASSSDRSYEQYF
TRBJ2-1 | TRBV5-6 | . | CASSLGGRGQFF
TRBJ2-7 | TRBV4-3 | . | CASSDGLAGGTYEQYF
TRBJ2-1 | TRBV5-1 | . | CASSLGGTSSYNEQFF
TRBJ2-1 | TRBV7-8 | . | CASSLARVLPAREQFF
TRBJ2-5 | TRBV7-9 | . | CASSLAGWETQYF
TRBJ1-2 | TRBV5-4 | . | CASSLRAFYGYTF
TRBJ2-6 | TRBV4-2 | . | CASSQDRGAPGANVLTF
TRBJ2-6 | TRBV7-2 | few | CASSLGRTRGANVLTF
TRBJ2-1 | TRBV6-1 | few | CASSEWTSGRRDEQFF
TRBJ1-2 | TRBV29-1 | . | CSVVTVNYGYTF
TRBJ2-7 | TRBV30 | . | CAWARSYEQYF
TRBJ2-5 | TRBV6-5 | few | CASSFRQSPQYF
TRBJ1-1 | TRBV2 | . | CASSLRLLTEAFF
TRBJ2-3 | TRBV7-6 | few | CASSSIRTDTQYF
TRBJ2-1 | TRBV6-1 | . | CASSPERGGREQFF
TRBJ2-1 | TRBV11-2 | . | CASRNTGLAINEQFF
TRBJ2-6 | TRBV2 | few | CASSADRGGRSVLTF
TRBJ2-7 | TRBV27 | . | CASSPDTYYEQYF
TRBJ2-1 | TRBV30 | few | CAYTRGRSYNEQFF
TRBJ2-3 | TRBV7-9 | many | CASSRTDTQYF
TRBJ1-4 | TRBV30 | few | CAWSSGRGEKLFF
TRBJ2-1 | TRBV6-5 | few | CASSFQLGQVEEQFF
TRBJ2-7 | TRBV29-1 | few | CSVGDSSYEQYF
TRBJ2-5 | TRBV7-9 | few | CASSLAQGLAGQTQYF
TRBJ1-4 | TRBV19 | . | CASTPGEATNEKLFF
. | TRBV10-3 | . | CALSRLAGYEQYF
TRBJ2-7 | TRBV4-2 | few | CASSRGTPDTYEQYF
TRBJ2-3 | TRBV4-3 | . | CASSPSGSGTDTQYF
TRBJ2-6 | TRBV28 | once | CASSQQLVRRVLTF
TRBJ2-1 | TRBV18 | . | CASSDSGGLYNEQFF
TRBJ1-1 | TRBV27 | few | CASRSNTEAFF
TRBJ1-2 | TRBV29-1 | . | CSVVLGAYGYTF
TRBJ1-2 | TRBV30 | . | CAWISVRGYGYTF
TRBJ2-7 | TRBV10-3 | . | CAISEGRGQGAYEQYF